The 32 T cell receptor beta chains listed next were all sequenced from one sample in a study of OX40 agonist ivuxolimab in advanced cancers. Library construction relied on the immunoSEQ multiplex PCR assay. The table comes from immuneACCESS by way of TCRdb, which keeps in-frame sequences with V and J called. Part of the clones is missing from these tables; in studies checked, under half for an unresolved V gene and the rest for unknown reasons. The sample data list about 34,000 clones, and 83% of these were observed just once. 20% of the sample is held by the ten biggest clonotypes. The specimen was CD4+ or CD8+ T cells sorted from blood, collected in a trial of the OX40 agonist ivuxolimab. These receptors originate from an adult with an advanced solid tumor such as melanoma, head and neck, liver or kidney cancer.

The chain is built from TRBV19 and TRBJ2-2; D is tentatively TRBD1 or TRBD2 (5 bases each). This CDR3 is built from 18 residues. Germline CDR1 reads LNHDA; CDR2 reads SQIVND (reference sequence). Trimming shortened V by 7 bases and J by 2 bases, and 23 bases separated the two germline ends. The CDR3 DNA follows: TGTGCCAGTACCCTAGGGACCGTTTGGGCTGGCAACACCGGGGAGCTGTTTTTT. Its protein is CASTLGTVWAGNTGELFF. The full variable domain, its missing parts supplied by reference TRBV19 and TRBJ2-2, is DGGITQSPKYLFRKEGQNVTLSCEQNLNHDAMYWYRQDPGQGLRLIYYSQIVNDFQKGDIAEGYSVSREKKESFPLTVTSAQKNPTAFYLCASTLGTVWAGNTGELFFGEGSRLTVL.

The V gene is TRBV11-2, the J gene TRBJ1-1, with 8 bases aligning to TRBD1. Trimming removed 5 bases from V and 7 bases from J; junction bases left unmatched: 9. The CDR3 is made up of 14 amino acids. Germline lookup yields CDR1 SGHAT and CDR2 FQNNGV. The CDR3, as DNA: TGTGCCAGCAGCGACTTCAGGGGGCGATTTGAAGCTTTCTTT. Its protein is CASSDFRGRFEAFF.

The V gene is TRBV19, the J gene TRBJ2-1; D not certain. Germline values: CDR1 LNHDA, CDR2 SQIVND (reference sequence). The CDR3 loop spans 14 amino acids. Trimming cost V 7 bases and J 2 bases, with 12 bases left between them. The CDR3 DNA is TGTGCCAGTACCCCGGCAGGAGCCTACAATGAGCAGTTCTTC. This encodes CASTPAGAYNEQFF.

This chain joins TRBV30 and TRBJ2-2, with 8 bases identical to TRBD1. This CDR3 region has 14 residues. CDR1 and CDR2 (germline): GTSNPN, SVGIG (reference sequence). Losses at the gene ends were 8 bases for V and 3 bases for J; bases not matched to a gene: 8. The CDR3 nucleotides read TGTGCCGTAGACAGGGGTCAGTACACCGGGGAGCTGTTTTTT. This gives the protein CAVDRGQYTGELFF.

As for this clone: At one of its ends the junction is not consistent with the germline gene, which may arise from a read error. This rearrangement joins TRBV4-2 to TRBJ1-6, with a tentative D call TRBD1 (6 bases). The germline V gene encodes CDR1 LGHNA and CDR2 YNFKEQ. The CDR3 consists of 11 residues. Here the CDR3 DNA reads TGTGCCAGCAGCCAAGGTGGGGGCCTCGCCTTT. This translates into CASSQGGGLAF.

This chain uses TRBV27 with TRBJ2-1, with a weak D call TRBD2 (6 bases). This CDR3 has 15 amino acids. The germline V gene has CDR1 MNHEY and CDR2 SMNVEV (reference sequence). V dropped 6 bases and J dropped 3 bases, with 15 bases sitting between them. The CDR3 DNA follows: TGTGCCAGCAGGTTTACTGGGGGAGGCTACAATGAGCAGTTCTTC. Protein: CASRFTGGGYNEQFF.

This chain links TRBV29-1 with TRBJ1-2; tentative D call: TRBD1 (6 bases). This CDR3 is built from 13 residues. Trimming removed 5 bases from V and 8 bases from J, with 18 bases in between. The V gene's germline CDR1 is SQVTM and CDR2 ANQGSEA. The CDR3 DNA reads TGCAGCGTTATGGGGGGCGGGCGGTACGGCTACACCTTC. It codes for CSVMGGGRYGYTF.

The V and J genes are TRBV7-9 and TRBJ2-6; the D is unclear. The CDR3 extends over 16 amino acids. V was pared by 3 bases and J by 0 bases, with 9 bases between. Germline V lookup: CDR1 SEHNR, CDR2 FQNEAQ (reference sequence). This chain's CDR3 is CASSFTKASGANVLTF. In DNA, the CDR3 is TGTGCCAGCAGCTTTACCAAGGCCTCTGGGGCCAACGTCCTGACTTTC. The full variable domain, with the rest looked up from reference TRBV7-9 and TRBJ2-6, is DTGVSQNPRHKITKRGQNVTFRCDPISEHNRLYWYRQTLGQGPEFLTYFQNEAQLEKSRLLSDRFSAERPKGSFSTLEIQRTEQGDSAMYLCASSFTKASGANVLTFGAGSRLTVL.

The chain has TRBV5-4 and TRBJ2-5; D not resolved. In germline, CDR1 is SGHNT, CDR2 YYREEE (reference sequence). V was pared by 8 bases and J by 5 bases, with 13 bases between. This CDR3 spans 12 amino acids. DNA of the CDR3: TGTGCCAGTGCAGACGTCTTGGAGACCCAGTACTTC. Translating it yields CASADVLETQYF.

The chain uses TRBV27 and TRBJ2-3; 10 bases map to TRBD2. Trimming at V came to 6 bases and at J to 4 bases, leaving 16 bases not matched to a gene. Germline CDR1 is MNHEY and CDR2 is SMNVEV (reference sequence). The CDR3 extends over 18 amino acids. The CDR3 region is CASSTMVTSGKPADTQYF. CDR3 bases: TGTGCCAGCAGCACCATGGTTACTAGCGGGAAACCAGCAGATACGCAGTATTTT.

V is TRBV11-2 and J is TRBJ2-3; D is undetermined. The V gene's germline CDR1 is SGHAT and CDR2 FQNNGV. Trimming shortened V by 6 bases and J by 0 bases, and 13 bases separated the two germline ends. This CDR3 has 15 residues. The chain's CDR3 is CASSQKPASTDTQYF. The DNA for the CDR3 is TGTGCCAGCAGTCAGAAACCTGCTAGCACAGATACGCAGTATTTT.

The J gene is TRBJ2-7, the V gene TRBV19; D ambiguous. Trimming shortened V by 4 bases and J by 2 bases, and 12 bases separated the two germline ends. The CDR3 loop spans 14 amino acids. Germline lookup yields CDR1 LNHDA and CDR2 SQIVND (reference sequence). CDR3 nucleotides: TGTGCCAGTAGTAGGGTACATGGAACCTACGAGCAGTACTTC. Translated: CASSRVHGTYEQYF.

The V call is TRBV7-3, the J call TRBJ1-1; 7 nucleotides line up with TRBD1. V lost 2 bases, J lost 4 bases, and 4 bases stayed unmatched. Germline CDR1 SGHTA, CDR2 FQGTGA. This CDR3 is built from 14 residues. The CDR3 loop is CASSLQGECTEAFF. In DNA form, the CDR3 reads TGTGCCAGCAGCTTACAGGGGGAATGCACTGAAGCTTTCTTT.

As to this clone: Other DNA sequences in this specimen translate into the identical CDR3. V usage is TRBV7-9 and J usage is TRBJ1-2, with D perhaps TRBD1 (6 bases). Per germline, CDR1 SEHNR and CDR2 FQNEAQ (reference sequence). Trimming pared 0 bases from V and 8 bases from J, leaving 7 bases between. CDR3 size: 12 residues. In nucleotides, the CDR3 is TGTGCCAGCAGCTTAGCTGGGGGCGGCTACACCTTC. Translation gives CASSLAGGGYTF.

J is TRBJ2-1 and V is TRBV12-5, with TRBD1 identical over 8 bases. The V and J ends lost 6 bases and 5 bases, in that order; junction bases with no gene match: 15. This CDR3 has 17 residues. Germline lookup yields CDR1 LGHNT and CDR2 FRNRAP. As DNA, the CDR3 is TGTGCTAGTGGCCCTCCCCCACAGGGGGGACCACACAATGAGCAGTTCTTC. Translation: CASGPPPQGGPHNEQFF.

CDR3 in DNA: TGTGCCATCAGCGTCGACACCGCCGGGGGCACAGATACGCAGTATTTT. It yields the protein CAISVDTAGGTDTQYF. The chain uses TRBV10-3 and TRBJ2-3, with D tentatively TRBD2 (5 bases). The length of the CDR3 is 16 residues. The germline gives CDR1 ENHRY, CDR2 SYGVKD. V was cut by 6 bases and J by 1 base, with 17 bases left in between.

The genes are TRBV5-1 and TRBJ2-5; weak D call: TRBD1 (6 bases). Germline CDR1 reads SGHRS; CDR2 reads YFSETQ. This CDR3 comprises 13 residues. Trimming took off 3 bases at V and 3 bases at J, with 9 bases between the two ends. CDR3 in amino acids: CASSWDTEETQYF. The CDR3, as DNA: TGCGCCAGCAGCTGGGACACCGAAGAGACCCAGTACTTC.

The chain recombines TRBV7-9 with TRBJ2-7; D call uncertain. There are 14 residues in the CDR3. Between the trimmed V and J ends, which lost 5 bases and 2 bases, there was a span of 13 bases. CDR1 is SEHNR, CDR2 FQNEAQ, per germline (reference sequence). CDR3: CASSLTGQPYEQYF. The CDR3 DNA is TGTGCCAGCAGCCTGACCGGGCAGCCCTACGAGCAGTACTTC.

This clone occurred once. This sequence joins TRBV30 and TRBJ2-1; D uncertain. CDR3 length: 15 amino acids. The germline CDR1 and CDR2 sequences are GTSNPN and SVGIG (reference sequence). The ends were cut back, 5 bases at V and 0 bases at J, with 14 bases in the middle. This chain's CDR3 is CAWAESSSSYNEQFF. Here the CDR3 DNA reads TGTGCCTGGGCCGAGAGTTCCAGCTCCTACAATGAGCAGTTCTTC.

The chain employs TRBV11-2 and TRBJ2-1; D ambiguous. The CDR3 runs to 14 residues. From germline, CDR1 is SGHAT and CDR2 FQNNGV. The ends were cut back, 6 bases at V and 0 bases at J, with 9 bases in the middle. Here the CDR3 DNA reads TGTGCCAGCAGTCCCTTTTTCTCCTACAATGAGCAGTTCTTC. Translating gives CASSPFFSYNEQFF.

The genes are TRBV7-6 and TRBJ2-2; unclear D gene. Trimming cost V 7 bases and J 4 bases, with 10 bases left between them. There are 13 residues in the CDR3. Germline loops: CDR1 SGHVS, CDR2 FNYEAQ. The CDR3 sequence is CASTEWSTGELFF. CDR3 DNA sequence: TGTGCCAGCACCGAATGGAGCACCGGGGAGCTGTTTTTT.

For the CDR3, the DNA is TGTGCCAGCAGCTTAGATGGGACTTTAAATGAGCAGTTCTTC. Amino acid sequence: CASSLDGTLNEQFF. The rearrangement links TRBV11-3 to TRBJ2-1, with a tentative D call TRBD2 (6 bases). From germline, CDR1 is SGHNT and CDR2 YENEEA. CDR3 length: 14 residues. V dropped 0 bases and J dropped 7 bases, with 10 bases sitting between them.

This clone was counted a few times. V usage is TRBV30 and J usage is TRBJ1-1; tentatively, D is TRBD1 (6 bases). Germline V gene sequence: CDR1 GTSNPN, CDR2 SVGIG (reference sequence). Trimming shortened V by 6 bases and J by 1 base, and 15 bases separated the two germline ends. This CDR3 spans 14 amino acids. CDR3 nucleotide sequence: TGTGCCTGCAGAGGGGGTCTCAGGAACACTGAAGCTTTCTTT. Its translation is CACRGGLRNTEAFF.

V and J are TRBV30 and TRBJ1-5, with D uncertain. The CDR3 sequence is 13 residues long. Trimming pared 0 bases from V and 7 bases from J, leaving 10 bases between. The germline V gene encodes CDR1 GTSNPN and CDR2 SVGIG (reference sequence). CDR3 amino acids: CAWSVEDGQPQHF. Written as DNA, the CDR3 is TGTGCCTGGAGTGTAGAGGACGGCCAGCCCCAGCATTTT.

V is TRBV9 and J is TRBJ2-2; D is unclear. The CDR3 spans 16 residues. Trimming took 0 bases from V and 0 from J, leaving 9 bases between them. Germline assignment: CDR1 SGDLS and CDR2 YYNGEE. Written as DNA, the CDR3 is TGTGCCAGCAGCGTAGTGGTCGAAGCGAACACCGGGGAGCTGTTTTTT. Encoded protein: CASSVVVEANTGELFF.

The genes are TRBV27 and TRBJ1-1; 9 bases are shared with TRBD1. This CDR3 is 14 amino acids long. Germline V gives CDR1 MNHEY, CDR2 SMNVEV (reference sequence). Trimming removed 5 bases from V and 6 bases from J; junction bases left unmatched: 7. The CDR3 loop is CASSLLGQGPEAFF. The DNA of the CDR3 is TGTGCCAGCAGTCTCCTGGGACAGGGCCCTGAAGCTTTCTTT.

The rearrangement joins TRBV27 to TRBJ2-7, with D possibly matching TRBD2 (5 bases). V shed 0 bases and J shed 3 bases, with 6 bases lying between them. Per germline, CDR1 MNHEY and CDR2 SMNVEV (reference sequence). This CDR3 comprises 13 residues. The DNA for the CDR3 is TGTGCCAGCAGTTTATCCGACTACTACGAGCAGTACTTC. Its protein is CASSLSDYYEQYF.

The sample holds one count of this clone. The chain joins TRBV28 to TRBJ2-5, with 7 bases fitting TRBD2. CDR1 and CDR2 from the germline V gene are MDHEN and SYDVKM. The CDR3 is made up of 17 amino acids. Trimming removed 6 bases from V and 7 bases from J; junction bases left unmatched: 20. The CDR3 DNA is TGTGCCAGCAGCAACCGGGGCCCGTCAGCGGGGCAGGGGACCCAGTACTTC. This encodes CASSNRGPSAGQGTQYF.

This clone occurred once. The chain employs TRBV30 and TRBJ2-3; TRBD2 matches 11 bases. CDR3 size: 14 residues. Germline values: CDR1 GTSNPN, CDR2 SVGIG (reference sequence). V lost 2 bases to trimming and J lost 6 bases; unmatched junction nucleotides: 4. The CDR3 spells CAWSLAGGQDTQYF. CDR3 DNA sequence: TGTGCCTGGAGTCTAGCGGGGGGCCAGGATACGCAGTATTTT.

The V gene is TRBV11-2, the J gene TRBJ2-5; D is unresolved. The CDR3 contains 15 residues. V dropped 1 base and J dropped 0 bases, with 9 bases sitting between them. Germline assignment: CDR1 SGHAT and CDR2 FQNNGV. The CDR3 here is CASSLVDVYQETQYF. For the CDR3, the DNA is TGTGCCAGCAGCTTAGTGGACGTGTACCAAGAGACCCAGTACTTC.

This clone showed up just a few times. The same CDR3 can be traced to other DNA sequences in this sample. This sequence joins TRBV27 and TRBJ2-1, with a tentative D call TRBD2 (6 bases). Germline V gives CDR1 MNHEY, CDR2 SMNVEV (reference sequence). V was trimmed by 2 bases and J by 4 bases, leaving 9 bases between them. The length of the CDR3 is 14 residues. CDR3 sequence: CASSLGGNYNEQFF. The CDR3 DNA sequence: TGTGCCAGCAGTTTAGGCGGGAATTACAATGAGCAGTTCTTC.

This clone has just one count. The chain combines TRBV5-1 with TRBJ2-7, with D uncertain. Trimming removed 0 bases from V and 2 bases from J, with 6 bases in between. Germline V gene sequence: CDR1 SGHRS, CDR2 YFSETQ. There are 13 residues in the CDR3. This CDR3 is CASSLEQTYEQYF. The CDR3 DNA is TGCGCCAGCAGCTTGGAACAGACCTACGAGCAGTACTTC.